This is a list of T cell receptor beta chains from one sample in a study of Ad26.COV2.S vaccination and SARS-CoV-2 variants. Sequencing used immunoSEQ multiplex PCR; TCRdb keeps in-frame clones, though not all of them. The sample contains 300,000 to 400,000 clones, about 88% of which appear only once. The specimen was peripheral blood, collected in a trial of Ad26.COV2.S vaccine versus placebo. All receptors come from a person between 18 and 60 years old who received the Ad26.COV2.S COVID-19 vaccine or a placebo. Each CDR3 is given with its conserved first and last residue. A D gene is named only where the DNA matches it firmly. Clone size is shown for a subset of rows, as once, few, many or a class of expanded clone.

v_gene: TRBV19
abundance: few
d_gene: TRBD1
j_gene: TRBJ1-1
CDR3nt: TGTGCCAGTAGTAACCCCCGGACAGGGACAGCTGAAGCTTTCTTT
CDR3aa: CASSNPRTGTAEAFF

v_gene: TRBV10-3
abundance: .
d_gene: .
j_gene: TRBJ1-1
CDR3nt: TGTGCCATCAGAGACTTTTTGATGAACACTGAAGCTTTCTTT
CDR3aa: CAIRDFLMNTEAFF

v_gene: TRBV5-1
abundance: .
d_gene: .
j_gene: TRBJ1-2
CDR3nt: TGCGCCAGCAGTCAAGACGGAGTACTGAGCGATGGCTACACCTTC
CDR3aa: CASSQDGVLSDGYTF

v_gene: TRBV5-5
abundance: .
d_gene: TRBD1
j_gene: TRBJ1-2
CDR3nt: TGTGCCAGCAGCTGGACCTCCGGGACAGCTAACTATGGCTACACCTTC
CDR3aa: CASSWTSGTANYGYTF

v_gene: TRBV4-3
abundance: .
d_gene: .
j_gene: TRBJ1-5
CDR3nt: TGCGCCAGCAGCCAAGACTCTACTAATAGCAATCAGCCCCAGCATTTT
CDR3aa: CASSQDSTNSNQPQHF

v_gene: TRBV7-9
abundance: few
d_gene: .
j_gene: TRBJ1-1
CDR3nt: TGTGCCAGCAGCTCCAATACGGGGGCCACTGAAGCTTTCTTT
CDR3aa: CASSSNTGATEAFF

v_gene: TRBV19
abundance: .
d_gene: .
j_gene: TRBJ2-7
CDR3nt: TGTGCCAGTAGTATCCTTCACTCCCCCTACGAGCAGTACTTC
CDR3aa: CASSILHSPYEQYF

v_gene: TRBV2
abundance: .
d_gene: .
j_gene: TRBJ1-4
CDR3nt: TGTGCCAGCGCCCCGACTAATGAAAAACTGTTTTTT
CDR3aa: CASAPTNEKLFF

v_gene: TRBV19
abundance: .
d_gene: .
j_gene: TRBJ1-1
CDR3nt: TGTGCCAGTAGTATATTGGGCGGTGAAGCTTTCTTT
CDR3aa: CASSILGGEAFF

v_gene: TRBV5-4
abundance: .
d_gene: .
j_gene: TRBJ2-3
CDR3nt: TGTGCCAGCAGCTTGCCGGGGGGCTTGGTTGCAGATACGCAGTATTTT
CDR3aa: CASSLPGGLVADTQYF

v_gene: TRBV28
abundance: .
d_gene: .
j_gene: TRBJ2-3
CDR3nt: TGTGCCAGCAGTTTGGTCGGAGAGAACCCCACAGATACGCAGTATTTT
CDR3aa: CASSLVGENPTDTQYF

v_gene: TRBV19
abundance: .
d_gene: .
j_gene: TRBJ1-4
CDR3nt: TGTGCCAGTCTCCAGGGTGCAAAACTGTTTTTT
CDR3aa: CASLQGAKLFF

v_gene: TRBV30
abundance: .
d_gene: .
j_gene: TRBJ1-6
CDR3nt: TGTGCCTGGAGGTTACCCGGGCAAAGGGGTTCACCCCTCCACTTT
CDR3aa: CAWRLPGQRGSPLHF

v_gene: TRBV6-5
abundance: .
d_gene: .
j_gene: TRBJ2-1
CDR3nt: TGTGCCAGCAGCGGAATTAGCTCCTACAATGAGCAGTTCTTC
CDR3aa: CASSGISSYNEQFF

v_gene: TRBV15
abundance: .
d_gene: TRBD2
j_gene: TRBJ2-7
CDR3nt: TGTGCCACCAGCAGAGATTGGATAGCGGGATTGAGGGAGCAGTACTTC
CDR3aa: CATSRDWIAGLREQYF

v_gene: TRBV5-5
abundance: once
d_gene: TRBD1
j_gene: TRBJ2-3
CDR3nt: TGTGCCAGCAGCTCAAGCCCTACCGGGACAGGGATGTTAGGCACAGATACGCAGTATTTT
CDR3aa: CASSSSPTGTGMLGTDTQYF

v_gene: TRBV4-3
abundance: .
d_gene: TRBD2
j_gene: TRBJ2-3
CDR3nt: TGCGCCAGCAGCCAAGGAGGGACTAGCGGGGGGCTTAGCACAGATACGCAGTATTTT
CDR3aa: CASSQGGTSGGLSTDTQYF

v_gene: TRBV3-1/TRBV3-2
abundance: few
d_gene: .
j_gene: TRBJ1-1
CDR3nt: TGTGCCAGCGGCCCCGCGGAGAACACTGAAGCTTTCTTT
CDR3aa: CASGPAENTEAFF

v_gene: TRBV9
abundance: .
d_gene: .
j_gene: TRBJ1-1
CDR3nt: TGTGCCAGCAGCCTGGATGGAGTTGAAGCTTTCTTT
CDR3aa: CASSLDGVEAFF

v_gene: TRBV18
abundance: .
d_gene: .
j_gene: TRBJ2-7
CDR3nt: TGTGCCAGCTCATCACAGCGACCCGAGCAGTACTTC
CDR3aa: CASSSQRPEQYF

v_gene: TRBV4-3
abundance: .
d_gene: .
j_gene: TRBJ2-7
CDR3nt: TGCGCCAGCGGACTCAACGGGGGTCTCGAGCAGTACTTC
CDR3aa: CASGLNGGLEQYF

v_gene: TRBV9
abundance: .
d_gene: TRBD2
j_gene: TRBJ2-5
CDR3nt: TGTGCCAGCAGCGCAGGGCTAGCGGAAGAGACCCAGTACTTC
CDR3aa: CASSAGLAEETQYF

v_gene: TRBV7-3
abundance: once
d_gene: .
j_gene: TRBJ1-4
CDR3nt: TGTGCCAGCAGCCCCGGGACAAGGGGTGAAAAACTGTTTTTT
CDR3aa: CASSPGTRGEKLFF

v_gene: TRBV6-5
abundance: .
d_gene: TRBD2
j_gene: TRBJ2-6
CDR3nt: TGTGCCAGCAGTTCAAGGGGAGGGAGCAACGTCCTGACTTTC
CDR3aa: CASSSRGGSNVLTF

v_gene: TRBV7-8
abundance: once
d_gene: TRBD1
j_gene: TRBJ1-2
CDR3nt: TGTGCCAGCAGCTTGGGACAGGAGGGTGGTGGCTACACCTTC
CDR3aa: CASSLGQEGGGYTF

v_gene: TRBV20-1
abundance: .
d_gene: .
j_gene: TRBJ1-5
CDR3nt: TGCAGTGCTAGTTTCAGGGATAACAATCAGCCCCAGCATTTT
CDR3aa: CSASFRDNNQPQHF

v_gene: TRBV6-1
abundance: few
d_gene: .
j_gene: TRBJ2-7
CDR3nt: TGTGCCAGCAGTGAAGCAGATGATTCCTACGAGCAGTACTTC
CDR3aa: CASSEADDSYEQYF

v_gene: TRBV27
abundance: .
d_gene: TRBD1
j_gene: TRBJ2-7
CDR3nt: TGTGCCAGCTCATACGGGACAGGGGGGGCCTACGAGCAGTACTTC
CDR3aa: CASSYGTGGAYEQYF